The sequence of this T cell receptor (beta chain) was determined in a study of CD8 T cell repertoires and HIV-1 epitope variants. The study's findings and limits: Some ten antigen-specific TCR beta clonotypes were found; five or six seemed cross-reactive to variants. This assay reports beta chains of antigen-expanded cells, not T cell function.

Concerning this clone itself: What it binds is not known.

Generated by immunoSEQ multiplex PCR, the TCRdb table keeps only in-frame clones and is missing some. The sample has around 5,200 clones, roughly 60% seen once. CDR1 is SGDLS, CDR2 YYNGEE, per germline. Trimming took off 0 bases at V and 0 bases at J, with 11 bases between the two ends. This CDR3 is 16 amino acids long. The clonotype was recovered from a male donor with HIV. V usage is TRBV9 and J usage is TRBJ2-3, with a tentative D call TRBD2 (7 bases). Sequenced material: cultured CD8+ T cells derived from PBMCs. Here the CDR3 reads CASSVGGGASTDTQYF. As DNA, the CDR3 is TGTGCCAGCAGCGTAGGAGGGGGGGCTAGCACAGATACGCAGTATTTT.